The T cell receptor (beta chain) described here comes from a study of vaccination and CD4 T cells after COVID-19. Treatment in this sample: roughly 11-day PBMC culture with coronavirus spike peptide pools or control peptides (ViraFEST assay). With 10 days of culture completed, CD4+ T cells were isolated by negative selection. CDR3 length equals 13 residues. J gave up 6 bases and V 4 bases, and 3 bases lay outside the gene matches. Germline CDR1 is MNHNS and CDR2 is SASEGT. Regarding this clonotype: Its antigen is undetermined.

Oncomine TCR Beta short-read sequencing was applied to DNA from cultured CD4+ T cells. TCRdb re-called the PCR reads with MiXCR, one entry per CDR3 protein. The data show more than 13,000 distinct CDR3 sequences, with around 55% seen just once and around 8.4% held by the top ten. Specimen: CD4+ T cells from blood, cultured in vitro, collected before SARS-CoV-2 vaccination. The chain joins TRBV6-1 to TRBJ1-2, with 9 positions matching TRBD1. This clonotype originated in a human donor who had recovered from COVID-19. CDR3 protein: CASSVTGGDGYTF. The CDR3 DNA reads TGTGCCAGCAGTGTGACAGGGGGTGATGGCTACACCTTC.